This is a list of T cell receptor beta chains from one sample in a study of blood T cell repertoires in COVID-19. Method: immunoSEQ multiplex PCR; TCRdb's copy keeps in-frame clones and lacks some. The sample lists about 54,000 clones, around 90% occurring once. Sample: peripheral blood. Receptor source: a man aged 50-59 years with active COVID-19. Each CDR3 is given with its conserved first and last residue. D genes are given only for firm matches. The size entry is marked missing in some rows and otherwise reads once, few, many or a size class.

D	V	size	J	DNA	CDR3
NA	TRBV2	NA	TRBJ1-3	TGTGCCAGCAGTGCGGTTCGGTTCTCTGGAAACACCATATATTTT	CASSAVRFSGNTIYF
TRBD1	TRBV28	NA	TRBJ2-5	TGTGCCAGCATTAAGGGGGCAGGATTTCAAGAGACCCAGTACTTC	CASIKGAGFQETQYF
TRBD2	TRBV5-1	NA	TRBJ2-1	TGCGCCAGCCGACTAGCGGGAATGAATGAGCAGTTCTTC	CASRLAGMNEQFF
NA	TRBV7-8	NA	TRBJ2-2	TGTGCCAGCAGCTCAGGGATCGGGGAGCTGTTTTTT	CASSSGIGELFF
NA	TRBV5-1	NA	TRBJ1-5	TGCGCCAGCAGCTTGAGTACGGGGAATCAGCCCCAGCATTTT	CASSLSTGNQPQHF
NA	TRBV28	NA	TRBJ1-2	TGTGCCAGCAGTTTGGTCCTCAGGGTATATGGCTACACCTTC	CASSLVLRVYGYTF
NA	TRBV21-1	NA	TRBJ1-5	TGTGCCACCGGGCGGGACAGGGCAAATCAGCCCCAGCATTTT	CATGRDRANQPQHF
TRBD1	TRBV5-1	once	TRBJ2-5	TGCGCCAGCAGCCTAAAGGGGGCCACAGTGGAAGAGACCCAGTACTTC	CASSLKGATVEETQYF
NA	TRBV12-3/TRBV12-4	NA	TRBJ2-5	TGTGCCAGCAGCAAAATGGGCGGGGAGACCCAGTACTTC	CASSKMGGETQYF
NA	TRBV2	NA	TRBJ1-1	TGTGCCAGCAAACAGAACACTGAAGCTTTCTTT	CASKQNTEAFF
NA	TRBV10-3	NA	TRBJ2-7	TGTGCCATCAGTTTCGCAGGGAACGAGCAGTACTTC	CAISFAGNEQYF
TRBD2	TRBV4-2	NA	TRBJ2-1	TGTGCCAGCAGCCAGATTTTAGCGGGAGGGCCAACTGGTAGCTACAATGAGCAGTTCTTC	CASSQILAGGPTGSYNEQFF
NA	TRBV5-1	NA	TRBJ2-5	TGCGCCAGCAGCTTGGCCGTTAGCGGTCAAGAGACCCAGTACTTC	CASSLAVSGQETQYF
TRBD1	TRBV3-1/TRBV3-2	NA	TRBJ1-4	TGTGCCAGCAGCCACCCTTTGCGACAGGGAGCAAATGAAAAACTGTTTTTT	CASSHPLRQGANEKLFF
NA	TRBV21-1	NA	TRBJ2-5	TGTGCCAGCAGCAAAGCGCGAGGCAGGGAAGAGACCCAGTACTTC	CASSKARGREETQYF
NA	TRBV18	once	TRBJ2-5	TGTGCCAGCTCCCCGGGACAACAAGAGACCCAGTACTTC	CASSPGQQETQYF
TRBD1	TRBV30	once	TRBJ1-6	TGTGCCTGGACCGTCGGACAGGGGGCTTATAATTCACCCCTCCACTTT	CAWTVGQGAYNSPLHF
TRBD1	TRBV6-5	few	TRBJ1-4	TGTGCCAGCAGCCCGGACAGGGTATCCGAAAAACTGTTTTTT	CASSPDRVSEKLFF
TRBD1	TRBV18	NA	TRBJ2-7	TGTGCCAGCTCAGACAAACAGGGGAGAGGCTACGAGCAGTACTTC	CASSDKQGRGYEQYF
TRBD1	TRBV5-1	NA	TRBJ1-2	TGCGCCAGCAGCTTTGGCAGGGGGCGAACAGACGGCTACACCTTC	CASSFGRGRTDGYTF
TRBD2	TRBV7-3	NA	TRBJ2-1	TGTGCCAGCAGCCCGGAGGGGACTAGGACTGAGCAGTTCTTC	CASSPEGTRTEQFF
TRBD2	TRBV4-3	few	TRBJ2-1	TGCGCCAGCAGCCAAGATGGGACTAGCGGGAGGGAAAGTGAGCAGTTCTTC	CASSQDGTSGRESEQFF
TRBD1	TRBV12-3/TRBV12-4	NA	TRBJ2-1	TGTGCCAGCAGTACCTCAGGGGGCAGTGAGCAGTTCTTC	CASSTSGGSEQFF
NA	TRBV2	NA	TRBJ2-2	TGTGCCAGCAGTGAAACCGGGTGGAACACCGGGGAGCTGTTTTTT	CASSETGWNTGELFF
NA	TRBV21-1	NA	TRBJ2-1	TGTGCCAGCAGCAAATTGCGGGAGGAGTGGAGCGGCAAGTCCTACAATGAGCAGTTCTTC	CASSKLREEWSGKSYNEQFF
NA	TRBV5-4	NA	TRBJ1-1	TGTGCCAGCAGCTTTGCGCTTAGCAACACTGAAGCTTTCTTT	CASSFALSNTEAFF
TRBD1	TRBV28	NA	TRBJ1-4	TGTGCCAGCAGTCCCAGGGGGCGGGGAAATGAAAAACTGTTTTTT	CASSPRGRGNEKLFF
NA	TRBV9	NA	TRBJ2-6	TGTGCCAGCAGTCAGCAGGGGTCTGGGGCCAACGTCCTGACTTTC	CASSQQGSGANVLTF
TRBD2	TRBV5-1	NA	TRBJ2-5	TGCGCCAGCAGTTCTGGGACTAGCGGGAGCCCACAAGAGACCCAGTACTTC	CASSSGTSGSPQETQYF
NA	TRBV7-2	NA	TRBJ2-7	TGTGCCACCTCCATGGCACCCTCCTACGAGCAGTACTTC	CATSMAPSYEQYF
TRBD1	TRBV6-5	NA	TRBJ1-2	TGTGCCAGCAGTTACACCGGACAGGGGGCGAGCTACACCTTC	CASSYTGQGASYTF
NA	TRBV11-3	NA	TRBJ2-1	TGTGCCAGCAGCTTAGAAGGGGATAAGGACAATGAGCAGTTCTTC	CASSLEGDKDNEQFF
TRBD1	TRBV5-6	few	TRBJ1-5	TGTGCCAGCAGCTTGGGCCAGGGGGCTTGGTCCCAGCATTTT	CASSLGQGAWSQHF
NA	TRBV3-1/TRBV3-2	NA	TRBJ2-4	TGTGCCAGCAGCCAAGATCCAGACAGGAAGAGACTAGCCAAAAACATTCAGTACTTC	CASSQDPDRKRLAKNIQYF
TRBD2	TRBV30	NA	TRBJ2-7	TGTGCCTGGACTTCAGGGACTAGCGGCTCCTACGAGCAGTACTTC	CAWTSGTSGSYEQYF
NA	TRBV7-2	NA	TRBJ1-2	TGTGCCAGCAGCCCTCAGGGCCCTGGCTACACCTTC	CASSPQGPGYTF
NA	TRBV4-3	NA	TRBJ1-5	TGCGCCAGCAGCCAAGATCGACAAAGGCCCCAGCATTTT	CASSQDRQRPQHF
TRBD1	TRBV18	NA	TRBJ1-5	TGTGCCAGCTCACCAGACAGGGGGCGAGGTAATCAGCCCCAGCATTTT	CASSPDRGRGNQPQHF
TRBD1	TRBV6-2/TRBV6-3	few	TRBJ2-2	TGTGCCAGCAGTAAGCCCAGACAGGGGGCTATGAACACCGGGGAGCTGTTTTTT	CASSKPRQGAMNTGELFF
NA	TRBV20-1	NA	TRBJ2-1	TGCAGCTATAGGGGTGGTGAGCAGTTCTTC	CSYRGGEQFF
TRBD1	TRBV2	NA	TRBJ2-5	TGTGCCAGCAGTGCGGACAGGACGCAAGAGACCCAGTACTTC	CASSADRTQETQYF
TRBD1	TRBV9	NA	TRBJ2-7	TGTGCCAGCAGCCCACAAAGCGGACAGGGGGCTCTCAACGAGCAGTACTTC	CASSPQSGQGALNEQYF
TRBD2	TRBV11-3	NA	TRBJ2-1	TGTGCCAGCAGCCGTTGGGGGGGCAATGAGCAGTTCTTC	CASSRWGGNEQFF
NA	TRBV19	NA	TRBJ1-4	TGTGCCAGTAGCCGCCCACAGGGAAGCGGAGAAAAACTGTTTTTT	CASSRPQGSGEKLFF
TRBD2	TRBV27	NA	TRBJ2-1	TGTGCCAGCAGTTTTTCTAAAAGAGCGGGGGCCCTTTGGGAGTACAATGAGCAGTTCTTC	CASSFSKRAGALWEYNEQFF
NA	TRBV19	NA	TRBJ2-1	TGTGCCAGTAGTGCCGGGGTGAGTTCCTACAATGAGCAGTTCTTC	CASSAGVSSYNEQFF
NA	TRBV6-5	NA	TRBJ2-1	TGTGCCAGCAGTTCCGGGAGAGGAGCGGGTTATGAGCAGTTCTTC	CASSSGRGAGYEQFF
NA	TRBV29-1	NA	TRBJ1-1	TGCAGCGTTGGGTACATGAACACTGAAGCTTTCTTT	CSVGYMNTEAFF
NA	TRBV2	NA	TRBJ2-5	TGTGCCAGCAGGGCCCTGATTAAAGAGACCCAGTACTTC	CASRALIKETQYF